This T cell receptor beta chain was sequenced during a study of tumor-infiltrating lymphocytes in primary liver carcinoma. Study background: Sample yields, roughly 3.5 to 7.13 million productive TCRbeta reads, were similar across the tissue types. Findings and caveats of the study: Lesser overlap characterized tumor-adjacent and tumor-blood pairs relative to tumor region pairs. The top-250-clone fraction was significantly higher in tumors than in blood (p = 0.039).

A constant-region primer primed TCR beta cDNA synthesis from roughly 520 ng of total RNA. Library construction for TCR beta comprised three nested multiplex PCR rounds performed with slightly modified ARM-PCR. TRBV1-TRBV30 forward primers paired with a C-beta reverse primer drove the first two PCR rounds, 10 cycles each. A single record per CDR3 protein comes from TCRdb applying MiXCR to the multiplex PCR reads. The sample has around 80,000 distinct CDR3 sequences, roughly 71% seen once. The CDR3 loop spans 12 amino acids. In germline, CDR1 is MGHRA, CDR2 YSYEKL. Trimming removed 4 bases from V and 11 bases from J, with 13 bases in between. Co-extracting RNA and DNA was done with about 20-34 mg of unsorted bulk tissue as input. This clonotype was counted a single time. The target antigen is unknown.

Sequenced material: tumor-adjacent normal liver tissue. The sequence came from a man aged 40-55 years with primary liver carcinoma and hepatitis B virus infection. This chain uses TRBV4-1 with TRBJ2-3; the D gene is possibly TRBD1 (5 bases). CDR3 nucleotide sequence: TGCGCCAGCAGCCTGGACACCTGGATGCAGTATTTT. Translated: CASSLDTWMQYF.